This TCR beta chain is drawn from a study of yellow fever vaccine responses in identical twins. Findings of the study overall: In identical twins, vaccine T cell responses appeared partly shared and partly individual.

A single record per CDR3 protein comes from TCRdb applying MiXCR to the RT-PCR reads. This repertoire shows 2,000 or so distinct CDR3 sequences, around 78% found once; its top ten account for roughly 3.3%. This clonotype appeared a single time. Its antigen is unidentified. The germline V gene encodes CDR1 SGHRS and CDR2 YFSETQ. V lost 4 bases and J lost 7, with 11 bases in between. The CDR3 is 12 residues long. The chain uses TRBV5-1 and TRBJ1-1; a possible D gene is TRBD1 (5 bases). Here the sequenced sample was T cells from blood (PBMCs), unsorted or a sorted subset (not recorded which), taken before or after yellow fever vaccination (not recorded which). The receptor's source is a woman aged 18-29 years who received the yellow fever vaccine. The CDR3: CASSLPGGEAFF. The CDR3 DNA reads TGCGCCAGCAGCCTGCCGGGGGGTGAAGCTTTCTTT. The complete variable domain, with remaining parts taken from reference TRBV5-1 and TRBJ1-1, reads KAGVTQTPRYLIKTRGQQVTLSCSPISGHRSVSWYQQTPGQGLQFLFEYFSETQRNKGNFPGRFSGRQFSNSRSEMNVSTLELGDSALYLCASSLPGGEAFFGQGTRLTVV.